The clone carrying this T cell receptor beta chain was seen many times. The target antigen is unknown. TCRdb analysed the RACE reads with MiXCR anew, one entry per CDR3 protein. The sample yields around 380,000 distinct CDR3 sequences, around 5% seen once. Described time point: patch test 1, 2 weeks after DPC sensitization. Treatment meaning: therapeutic diphenylcyclopropenone sensitization with weekly scalp DPC. The data were obtained in a study of human T cells and chemical hapten exposure. Background on the study: All patients underwent weekly scalp dosing with diphenylcyclopropenone for the full roughly 23-week study. Slight differences in pooled library volume were the main source of varying TCR yields across samples.

Germline values: CDR1 SGHVS, CDR2 FQNEAQ. CDR3 length equals 12 residues. V was trimmed by 7 bases and J by 8 bases, leaving 12 bases between them. Study-level results: Following DPC sensitization, TCRs present above 1 in 1000 frequency showed no change.

The rearrangement uses TRBV7-8 and TRBJ1-5, with a possible D match to TRBD1 (5 bases). This TCR was sampled from a woman aged 45-59 years with alopecia areata. Some clones in this sample may be carry-over from other donors' samples. The material sequenced was whole blood, taken in connection with sensitization to the hapten diphenylcyclopropenone (DPC). Here the CDR3 DNA reads TGTGCCAGCACCCCTGGGGGGGAGCCCCAGCATTTT. It codes for CASTPGGEPQHF.